The 11 T cell receptor beta chains below come from one sample, sequenced in a study of siplizumab effects on memory and regulatory T cells. Clones were read by immunoSEQ multiplex PCR, and TCRdb kept only the in-frame ones, dropping some. Of about 100,000 clones listed, roughly 92% are singletons. Sequencing was done on a sample of Tregs sorted from blood. The origin of the receptors is a human donor in good health.

The chain joins TRBV5-5 to TRBJ1-5, with D unresolved. CDR3 length: 15 amino acids. From germline, CDR1 is SGHKS and CDR2 YYEKEE (reference sequence). Deletions cut 0 bases from V and 3 bases from J, with 10 bases between. The CDR3 DNA sequence: TGTGCCAGCAGCTTGGAACCAGTCATCAATCAGCCCCAGCATTTT. The encoded protein is CASSLEPVINQPQHF.

CDR3 residues: CASTVGAVEETQYF. The CDR3 DNA sequence: TGCGCCAGCACAGTGGGAGCGGTCGAAGAGACCCAGTACTTC. V and J are TRBV5-1 and TRBJ2-5; D is possibly TRBD2 (5 bases). CDR1 SGHRS and CDR2 YFSETQ come from the germline V gene. Trimming left V 6 bases short and J 3 bases short, with 15 bases between. The CDR3 length is 14 residues. Combining the CDR3 with reference TRBV5-1 and TRBJ2-5 gives the whole variable domain KAGVTQTPRYLIKTRGQQVTLSCSPISGHRSVSWYQQTPGQGLQFLFEYFSETQRNKGNFPGRFSGRQFSNSRSEMNVSTLELGDSALYLCASTVGAVEETQYFGPGTRLLVL.

The chain employs TRBV7-9 and TRBJ2-2, with unresolved D. V dropped 3 bases and J dropped 1 base, with 0 bases sitting between them. CDR1 and CDR2 (germline): SEHNR, FQNEAQ (reference sequence). CDR3 length: 12 amino acids. Written as DNA, the CDR3 is TGTGCCAGCAGCTTGAACACCGGGGAGCTGTTTTTT. Translating it yields CASSLNTGELFF.

The rearrangement joins TRBV5-4 to TRBJ1-2, with TRBD1 as a possible D gene (5 bases). This CDR3 region has 14 residues. The V end lost 5 bases, the J end lost 2 bases, and 13 bases lay between the germline ends. In germline, CDR1 is SGHNT, CDR2 YYREEE (reference sequence). The CDR3 DNA follows: TGTGCCAGCAGAGTTGGGGGTTTAAACTATGGCTACACCTTC. This translates into CASRVGGLNYGYTF.

The genes are TRBV13 and TRBJ2-3; 8 bases align to TRBD2. CDR1 is PRHDT and CDR2 is FYEKMQ in the germline V gene (reference sequence). This CDR3 spans 15 amino acids. V lost 1 base, J lost 4 bases, and 4 bases stayed unmatched. The CDR3: CASSLVAGGSDTQYF. For the CDR3, the DNA is TGTGCCAGCAGCTTAGTTGCGGGGGGATCAGATACGCAGTATTTT.

This clone appeared a single time. The V call is TRBV27, the J call TRBJ2-3; the match to TRBD1 covers 9 bases. CDR3 length: 15 amino acids. Trimming at V came to 3 bases and at J to 4 bases, leaving 5 bases not matched to a gene. Germline V lookup: CDR1 MNHEY, CDR2 SMNVEV (reference sequence). CDR3 nucleotide sequence: TGTGCCAGCAGTTTTTACAGGGGGCGTGCAGATACGCAGTATTTT. It specifies CASSFYRGRADTQYF.

The chain couples TRBV14 to TRBJ2-6; D is uncertain. V was shortened by 3 bases and J by 0 bases, with 15 bases between the two germline ends. Germline CDR1 SGHDN, CDR2 FVKESK. This CDR3 region has 18 residues. The CDR3, as DNA: TGTGCCAGCAGCCAGACCCGGGTCATACCCTCTGGGGCCAACGTCCTGACTTTC. It translates to CASSQTRVIPSGANVLTF. Full variable domain (outside the CDR3, taken from reference TRBV14 and TRBJ2-6): EAGVTQFPSHSVIEKGQTVTLRCDPISGHDNLYWYRRVMGKEIKFLLHFVKESKQDESGMPNNRFLAERTGGTYSTLKVQPAELEDSGVYFCASSQTRVIPSGANVLTFGAGSRLTVL.

This clone was observed a single time. The chain uses TRBV7-8 and TRBJ2-1; tentatively, D is TRBD1 (5 bases). The CDR3 runs 14 residues. Trimming took off 4 bases at V and 7 bases at J, with 14 bases between the two ends. Germline V gene lookup returns CDR1 SGHVS and CDR2 FQNEAQ. The CDR3, as DNA: TGTGCCAGCAGCTCCCCCTACAGGTGGAATGAGCAGTTCTTC. This sequence encodes CASSSPYRWNEQFF.

This clone was seen a single time. V and J are TRBV10-3 and TRBJ1-1, with TRBD1 identical over 9 bases. The CDR3 is 15 residues long. V gave up 6 bases and J gave up 1 base; unmatched junction bases: 6. Germline CDR1 and CDR2: ENHRY and SYGVKD. The CDR3 here is CAISQTGGENTEAFF. The CDR3 DNA is TGTGCCATCAGCCAGACAGGGGGTGAGAACACTGAAGCTTTCTTT.

This rearrangement joins TRBV30 to TRBJ2-1, with 11 positions matching TRBD2. This CDR3 has 15 amino acids. With V trimmed by 0 bases and J by 8 bases, 6 bases remained unmatched. The germline CDR1 and CDR2 sequences are GTSNPN and SVGIG (reference sequence). The CDR3 nucleotides are TGTGCCTGGAGTGTTGGTAGCGGGAGGGGGCATGAGCAGTTCTTC. Protein: CAWSVGSGRGHEQFF.

This chain links TRBV6-5 with TRBJ1-5, with D unresolved. CDR3 length equals 15 residues. The ends were cut back, 1 base at V and 1 base at J, with 8 bases in the middle. Germline assignment: CDR1 MNHEY and CDR2 SVGAGI. CDR3 sequence reads: CASSYFGVSNQPQHF. The CDR3 nucleotides read TGTGCCAGCAGTTACTTTGGGGTAAGCAATCAGCCCCAGCATTTT.